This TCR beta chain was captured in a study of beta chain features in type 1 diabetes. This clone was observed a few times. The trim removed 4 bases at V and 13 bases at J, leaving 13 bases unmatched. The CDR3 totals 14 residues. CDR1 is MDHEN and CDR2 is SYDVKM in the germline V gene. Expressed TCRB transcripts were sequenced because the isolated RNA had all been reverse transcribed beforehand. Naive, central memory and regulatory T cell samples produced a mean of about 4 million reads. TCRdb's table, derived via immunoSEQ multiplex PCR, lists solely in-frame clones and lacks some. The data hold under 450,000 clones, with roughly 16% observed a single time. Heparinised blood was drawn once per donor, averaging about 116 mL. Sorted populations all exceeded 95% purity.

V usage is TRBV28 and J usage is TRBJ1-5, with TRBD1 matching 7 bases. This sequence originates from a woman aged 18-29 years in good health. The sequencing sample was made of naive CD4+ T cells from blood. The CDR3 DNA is TGTGCCAGCAGTTCTCCCAAAGGACAGGTGGCTCAGCATTTT. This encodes CASSSPKGQVAQHF.